The 5 T cell receptor beta chains below were found in one sample sequenced in a study of cytomegalovirus exposure and HLA in healthy donors. Repertoires were generated with immunoSEQ multiplex PCR, while TCRdb's copy carries only in-frame clones and drops some. Here the sample spans under 150,000 clones, about 91% being singletons. Sequencing was performed on PBMCs. The origin of the receptors is a woman under 30 in good health and CMV-seropositive.

The chain is built from TRBV5-1 and TRBJ1-1, with TRBD1 identical over 11 bases. V shed 3 bases and J 3 bases; nucleotides not matched to a gene: 4. CDR3 size: 15 residues. Germline CDR1 and CDR2: SGHRS and YFSETQ. The CDR3 DNA follows: TGCGCCAGCAGCTGGACAGGGGGCGAGCACACTGAAGCTTTCTTT. Translated: CASSWTGGEHTEAFF.

CDR3 sequence reads: CASSQDRELGYF. DNA of the CDR3: TGTGCCAGCAGCCAAGACAGGGAACTAGGGTATTTT. This chain uses TRBV6-1 with TRBJ2-3, with TRBD1 identical over 7 bases. The CDR3 covers 12 residues. CDR1 is MNHNS, CDR2 SASEGT, per germline. Trimming at V came to 6 bases and at J to 14 bases, leaving 11 bases not matched to a gene.

The chain recombines TRBV6-1 with TRBJ2-5, with D uncertain. Looked up from germline, CDR1 is MNHNS and CDR2 is SASEGT. Trimming took off 1 base at V and 2 bases at J, with 5 bases between the two ends. The CDR3 spans 13 residues. CDR3 amino acids: CASSEGSQETQYF. The DNA of the CDR3 is TGTGCCAGCAGTGAAGGCAGTCAAGAGACCCAGTACTTC.

The V and J genes are TRBV25-1 and TRBJ1-3; no firm D call. Per the germline V gene, CDR1 is MGHDK and CDR2 is SYGVNS. CDR3 size: 14 residues. V was pared by 5 bases and J by 0 bases, with 8 bases between. DNA for the CDR3: TGTGCCAGCAGTTTCTCTTTCTCTGGAAACACCATATATTTT. This gives the protein CASSFSFSGNTIYF.

The chain couples TRBV5-1 to TRBJ2-1, with 10 bases fitting TRBD2. Trimming took 6 bases from V and 10 from J; bases not matched to a gene: 22. The CDR3 contains 18 residues. Germline V lookup: CDR1 SGHRS, CDR2 YFSETQ. The CDR3 protein is CASNRAGGPSFSQREQFF. CDR3 in DNA: TGCGCCAGCAACCGAGCGGGAGGGCCCTCCTTTAGCCAGCGGGAGCAGTTCTTC.